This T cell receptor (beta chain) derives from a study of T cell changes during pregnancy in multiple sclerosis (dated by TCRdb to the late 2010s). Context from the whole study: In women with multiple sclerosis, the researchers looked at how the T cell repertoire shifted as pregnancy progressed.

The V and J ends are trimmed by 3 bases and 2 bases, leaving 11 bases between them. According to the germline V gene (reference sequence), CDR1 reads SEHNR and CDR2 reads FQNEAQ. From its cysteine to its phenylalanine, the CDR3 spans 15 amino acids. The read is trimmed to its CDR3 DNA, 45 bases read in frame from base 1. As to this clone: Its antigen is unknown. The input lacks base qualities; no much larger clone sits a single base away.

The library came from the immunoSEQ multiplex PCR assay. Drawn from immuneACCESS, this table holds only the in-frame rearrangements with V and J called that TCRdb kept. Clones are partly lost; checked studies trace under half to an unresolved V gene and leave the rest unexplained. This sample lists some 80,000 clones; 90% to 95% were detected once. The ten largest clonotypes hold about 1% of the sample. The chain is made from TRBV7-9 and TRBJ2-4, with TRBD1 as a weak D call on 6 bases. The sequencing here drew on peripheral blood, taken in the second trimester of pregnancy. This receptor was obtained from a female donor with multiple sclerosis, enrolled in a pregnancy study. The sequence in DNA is TGTGCCAGCAGCTTCTACAGGGATTCCAAAAACATTCAGTACTTC. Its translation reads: CASSFYRDSKNIQYF.